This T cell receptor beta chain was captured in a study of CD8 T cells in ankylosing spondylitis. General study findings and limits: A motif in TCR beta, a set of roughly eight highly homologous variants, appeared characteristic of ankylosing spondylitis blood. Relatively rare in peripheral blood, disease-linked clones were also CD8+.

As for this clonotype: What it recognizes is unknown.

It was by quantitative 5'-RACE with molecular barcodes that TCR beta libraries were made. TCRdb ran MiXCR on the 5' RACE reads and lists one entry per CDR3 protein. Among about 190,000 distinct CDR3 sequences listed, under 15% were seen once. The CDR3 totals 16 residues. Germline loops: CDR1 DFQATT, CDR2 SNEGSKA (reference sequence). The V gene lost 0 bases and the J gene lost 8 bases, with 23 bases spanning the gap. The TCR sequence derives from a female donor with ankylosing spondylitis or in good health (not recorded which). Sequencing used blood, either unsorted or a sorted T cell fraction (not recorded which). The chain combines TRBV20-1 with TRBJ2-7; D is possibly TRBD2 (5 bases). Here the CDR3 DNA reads TGCAGTGCTAGAGATGGCTCCGGCGGGCTAGACCTAAAGCAGTACTTC. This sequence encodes CSARDGSGGLDLKQYF.